These 15 T cell receptor beta chains originate from one sample sequenced in a study of blood T cell repertoires in COVID-19. Here immunoSEQ multiplex PCR was the method, and the copy in TCRdb shows in-frame clones only, minus some. The table lists about 120,000 clones, approximately 80% of them singletons. The specimen was peripheral blood. These TCRs come from a woman between 50 and 59 years old with acute or convalescent COVID-19.

V gene TRBV27 combines with J gene TRBJ2-1, with 15 bases lining up with TRBD2. Trimming at V came to 6 bases and at J to 16 bases, leaving 10 bases not matched to a gene. CDR1 MNHEY and CDR2 SMNVEV come from the germline V gene (reference sequence). CDR3 length equals 14 residues. Here the CDR3 reads CASRGLAGGPGTFF. DNA for the CDR3: TGTGCCAGCAGAGGACTAGCGGGGGGGCCGGGTACTTTCTTC.

In this sample, this clone turned up once. The CDR3 here is CASSPVRVLNSPLHF. The CDR3 DNA reads TGTGCCAGCAGCCCCGTCAGGGTGCTGAATTCACCCCTCCACTTT. V is TRBV7-9 and J is TRBJ1-6; maybe TRBD1 (5 bases). There are 15 residues in the CDR3. Germline V CDR1 and CDR2: SEHNR, FQNEAQ (reference sequence). Trimming took 5 bases from V and 7 from J, leaving 15 bases between them.

V usage is TRBV7-9 and J usage is TRBJ2-5; 12 positions agree with TRBD2. The CDR3 is made up of 16 amino acids. CDR1 is SEHNR and CDR2 is FQNEAQ in the germline V gene (reference sequence). With V trimmed by 2 bases and J by 4 bases, 5 bases remained unmatched. This chain's CDR3 is CASSLMASGGVETQYF. The CDR3 bases are TGTGCCAGCAGCTTAATGGCTAGCGGGGGGGTAGAGACCCAGTACTTC.

The V and J genes are TRBV2 and TRBJ1-5, with 8 bases that match TRBD1. The CDR3 contains 14 residues. Trimming at V came to 3 bases and at J to 6 bases, leaving 4 bases not matched to a gene. CDR1 is SNHLY, CDR2 FYNNEI, per germline. CDR3 residues: CASSDRGRGQPQHF. In DNA form, the CDR3 reads TGTGCCAGCAGTGACAGGGGGCGCGGTCAGCCCCAGCATTTT.

The genes are TRBV24-1 and TRBJ2-2, with a weak D call TRBD2 (6 bases). V lost 9 bases and J lost 6, with 7 bases in between. CDR1 is KGHDR, CDR2 SFDVKD, per germline. The CDR3 extends over 11 amino acids. The DNA of the CDR3 is TGTGCCACCGGGGAGGCCGGGGAGCTGTTTTTT. It codes for CATGEAGELFF.

The DNA of the CDR3 is TGTGCCAGCAGCCTGACAATGGACGAGCAGTACTTC. This encodes CASSLTMDEQYF. J is TRBJ2-7 and V is TRBV7-9; no firm D call. Germline lookup yields CDR1 SEHNR and CDR2 FQNEAQ (reference sequence). Trimming stripped 5 bases from V and 5 bases from J, with 10 bases between. There are 12 residues in the CDR3.

The chain combines TRBV11-2 with TRBJ2-7; TRBD1 agrees at 7 bases. V shed 6 bases, J shed 7 bases, and the junction held 12 bases outside the gene matches. CDR1 is SGHAT, CDR2 FQNNGV, per germline. This CDR3 has 14 residues. The chain's CDR3 is CASRPQTGSREQYF. CDR3 DNA sequence: TGTGCCAGCAGGCCTCAGACAGGGTCGCGAGAGCAGTACTTC.

The chain is built from TRBV6-5 and TRBJ1-4, with no clear D. Germline CDR1 MNHEY, CDR2 SVGAGI. This CDR3 is 14 amino acids long. The V end lost 3 bases, the J end lost 4 bases, and 9 bases lay between the germline ends. CDR3 DNA: TGTGCCAGCAGTTATGGGCGCCGTAATGAAAAACTGTTTTTT. This codes for CASSYGRRNEKLFF.

This clone came up once. The chain combines TRBV18 with TRBJ2-3; D may be TRBD2 (5 bases). The CDR3 covers 13 residues. V was trimmed by 1 base and J by 9 bases, leaving 11 bases between them. Germline lookup yields CDR1 KGHSH and CDR2 LQKENI. DNA for the CDR3: TGTGCCAGCTCACCACGGTACGGGGAAACGCAGTATTTT. Its protein product is CASSPRYGETQYF. The full variable domain, its missing parts supplied by reference TRBV18 and TRBJ2-3, is NAGVMQNPRHLVRRRGQEARLRCSPMKGHSHVYWYRQLPEEGLKFMVYLQKENIIDESGMPKERFSAEFPKEGPSILRIQQVVRGDSAAYFCASSPRYGETQYFGPGTRLTVL.

The chain combines TRBV6-5 with TRBJ1-5; no definite D call. CDR3 size: 15 residues. Germline V lookup: CDR1 MNHEY, CDR2 SVGAGI. The V end lost 0 bases, the J end lost 5 bases, and 11 bases lay between the germline ends. Here the CDR3 DNA reads TGTGCCAGCAGTTACTCCAGAGGGAGTCATCAGCCCCAGCATTTT. As protein: CASSYSRGSHQPQHF.

J is TRBJ1-4 and V is TRBV7-2; D gene uncertain. The CDR3 extends over 15 amino acids. The V end lost 4 bases, the J end lost 7 bases, and 16 bases lay between the germline ends. In germline, CDR1 is SGHTA, CDR2 FQGNSA. CDR3 coding DNA: TGTGCCAGCAGCTCTACCGGGTCGAGGAGTGAAAAACTGTTTTTT. This sequence encodes CASSSTGSRSEKLFF.

The chain uses TRBV7-9 and TRBJ1-2; D uncertain. The V gene's germline CDR1 is SEHNR and CDR2 FQNEAQ (reference sequence). This CDR3 contains 14 residues. The ends were cut back, 0 bases at V and 0 bases at J, with 5 bases in the middle. CDR3 coding DNA: TGTGCCAGCAGCTTAGCACAGCCTAACTATGGCTACACCTTC. Amino acids: CASSLAQPNYGYTF.

The chain recombines TRBV2 with TRBJ1-5, with TRBD1 matching 7 bases. CDR3 size: 13 residues. Germline V lookup: CDR1 SNHLY, CDR2 FYNNEI. J lost 3 bases, V lost 11 bases, and 7 bases had no gene match. The CDR3 DNA reads TGTGCCGGAGGGACAGACTTCAATCAGCCCCAGCATTTT. Residues: CAGGTDFNQPQHF. Complete variable domain (other parts from reference TRBV2 and TRBJ1-5): EPEVTQTPSHQVTQMGQEVILRCVPISNHLYFYWYRQILGQKVEFLVSFYNNEISEKSEIFDDQFSVERPDGSNFTLKIRSTKLEDSAMYFCAGGTDFNQPQHFGDGTRLSIL.

This clone came up once. The chain uses TRBV21-1 and TRBJ2-5; the table assigns TRBD2, which was not confirmed against the DNA. TRBV21-1 is a recognized pseudogene. The CDR3 is made up of 15 amino acids. CDR3 amino acids: CAIPFGREDQETQYF. The CDR3 DNA reads as TGTGCCATTCCATTTGGGAGGGAGGACCAAGAGACCCAGTACTTC.

The chain has TRBV2 and TRBJ1-4, with D possibly TRBD1 on 5 matching bases. V dropped 5 bases and J dropped 2 bases, with 15 bases sitting between them. CDR3 length equals 16 residues. Germline V CDR1 and CDR2: SNHLY, FYNNEI. The CDR3 sequence is CASSRAGSLTNEKLFF. CDR3 DNA sequence: TGTGCCAGCAGTAGGGCAGGGTCTTTGACTAATGAAAAACTGTTTTTT.